This note documents a single T cell receptor (beta chain) sequence. As yet, its antigen is unknown. Amplification used 60 Vbeta primers and 13 Jbeta primers. Using immunoSEQ multiplex PCR, the repertoire was profiled, and TCRdb retains in-frame clones only, with some absent. The sample shows under 200,000 clones, roughly 78% of them seen only once. This sample is part of a study of cytomegalovirus exposure and HLA in healthy donors. CDR1 is MDHEN, CDR2 SYDVKM, per germline. With V trimmed by 7 bases and J by 7 bases, 14 bases remained unmatched. CDR3 length equals 15 residues. Study-level points and caveats: For TCR beta chains, V- and J-gene trimming was later linked to a missense DCLRE1C variant. In a later analysis, the majority of CMV-associated beta chains seemingly showed HLA restriction. TCR beta V segments were, for the most part, productive about 87% or about 30% of the time in an earlier analysis.

Sequenced input: PBMCs. V is TRBV28 and J is TRBJ2-7; 9 bases are a match to TRBD2. This TCR came from a woman aged 50 to 60 in good health and CMV-seropositive. As DNA, the CDR3 is TGTGCCAGCAAAAAATACGCGGGAGGGTTATGGGAGCAGTACTTC. Translated: CASKKYAGGLWEQYF. The whole variable domain, filled in from reference TRBV28 and TRBJ2-7, reads DVKVTQSSRYLVKRTGEKVFLECVQDMDHENMFWYRQDPGLGLRLIYFSYDVKMKEKGDIPEGYSVSREKKERFSLILESASTNQTSMYLCASKKYAGGLWEQYFGPGTRLTVT.